The 25 T cell receptor beta chains below were found in one sample sequenced in a study of blood T cell repertoires in COVID-19. Using immunoSEQ multiplex PCR, the repertoire was profiled, and TCRdb retains in-frame clones only, with some absent. This table has fewer than 90,000 clones, 87% appearing once. The sequencing input was peripheral blood. The receptors were gathered from a male donor with acute or convalescent COVID-19.

V usage is TRBV9 and J usage is TRBJ2-2; TRBD1 agrees at 10 bases. Germline CDR1 reads SGDLS; CDR2 reads YYNGEE. The CDR3 is made up of 14 amino acids. V was clipped by 6 bases and J by 7 bases; unmatched bases: 6. The CDR3 DNA reads TGTGCCAGCAACGACAGGGGGCTCGGCGGGGAGCTGTTTTTT. Protein sequence: CASNDRGLGGELFF. The full variable domain, completed using reference TRBV9 and TRBJ2-2, is DSGVTQTPKHLITATGQRVTLRCSPRSGDLSVYWYQQSLDQGLQFLIQYYNGEERAKGNILERFSAQQFPDLHSELNLSSLELGDSALYFCASNDRGLGGELFFGEGSRLTVL.

The chain couples TRBV28 to TRBJ2-7, with 9 bases matching TRBD1. CDR1 is MDHEN and CDR2 is SYDVKM in the germline V gene. V was clipped by 5 bases and J by 0 bases; unmatched bases: 8. The CDR3 runs to 16 residues. The CDR3: CASSPGQGRASYEQYF. CDR3 bases: TGTGCCAGCAGTCCGGGACAGGGCCGGGCCTCCTACGAGCAGTACTTC.

The gene calls are TRBV27 and TRBJ1-2; 7 positions agree with TRBD1. CDR1 is MNHEY and CDR2 is SMNVEV in the germline V gene (reference sequence). Trimming removed 6 bases from V and 3 bases from J; junction bases left unmatched: 7. The CDR3 sequence is 14 residues long. The CDR3 reads CASRAAGGDYGYTF. The CDR3 nucleotides are TGTGCCAGCAGGGCCGCAGGGGGAGACTATGGCTACACCTTC.

CDR3 nucleotide sequence: TGCGCCAGCAGCGGACAGGGGGCAACTAATGAAAAACTGTTTTTT. Its protein is CASSGQGATNEKLFF. The rearrangement uses TRBV5-1 and TRBJ1-4, with 10 bases lining up with TRBD1. V shed 4 bases and J 0 bases; nucleotides not matched to a gene: 0. The length of the CDR3 is 15 residues. Germline assignment: CDR1 SGHRS and CDR2 YFSETQ.

The chain employs TRBV18 and TRBJ2-7, with a tentative D call TRBD1 (7 bases). This CDR3 contains 14 residues. Trimming pared 6 bases from V and 2 bases from J, leaving 14 bases between. Germline V gene lookup returns CDR1 KGHSH and CDR2 LQKENI. CDR3 loop: CASSGGDSPYEQYF. The CDR3, as DNA: TGTGCCAGCTCCGGCGGGGACAGCCCCTACGAGCAGTACTTC.

The chain is built from TRBV4-2 and TRBJ2-3, with a tentative D call TRBD2 (6 bases). Germline loops: CDR1 LGHNA, CDR2 YNFKEQ. The CDR3 loop spans 15 amino acids. The V and J ends lost 0 bases and 3 bases respectively, with 10 bases between them. The CDR3 sequence is CASSQDPRGTDTQYF. In nucleotides, the CDR3 is TGTGCCAGCAGCCAAGATCCCCGGGGGACAGATACGCAGTATTTT.

The chain recombines TRBV7-6 with TRBJ1-5; D unclear. V was pared by 6 bases and J by 9 bases, with 12 bases between. The germline gives CDR1 SGHVS, CDR2 FNYEAQ. This CDR3 has 12 amino acids. CDR3 nucleotides: TGTGCCAGCAGTTACCGGGCGGGGCCCCAGCATTTT. This codes for CASSYRAGPQHF.

This clone has just a few counts. V usage is TRBV10-3 and J usage is TRBJ1-5; D gene ambiguous. Germline V gene data show CDR1 as ENHRY and CDR2 as SYGVKD. V was pared by 0 bases and J by 3 bases, with 9 bases between. This CDR3 contains 15 residues. The DNA for the CDR3 is TGTGCCATCAGTGAGTCCGGCGGGAACAATCAGCCCCAGCATTTT. The encoded protein is CAISESGGNNQPQHF.

This clone was detected only a few times. The rearrangement links TRBV27 to TRBJ1-5, with TRBD1 as a possible D gene (5 bases). V shed 5 bases and J shed 0 bases, with 20 bases lying between them. This CDR3 has 18 amino acids. In germline, CDR1 is MNHEY, CDR2 SMNVEV (reference sequence). The CDR3, as DNA: TGTGCCAGCAGTCCTGCCAGGGCGAACGAGGCTAGCAATCAGCCCCAGCATTTT. This encodes CASSPARANEASNQPQHF.

This clone was counted once. The chain joins TRBV12-1 to TRBJ2-1; the table's TRBD1 call for D was not verified on the DNA. TRBV12-1 is flagged as a pseudogene. The length of the CDR3 is 12 residues. The CDR3 loop reads CASSPHYNEQFF. The CDR3 DNA sequence: TGTGCCAGCAGCCCCCACTACAATGAGCAGTTCTTC.

CDR3 loop: CASSQGAGGPNQPQHF. CDR3 sequence (DNA): TGTGCCAGCAGCCAAGGGGCCGGGGGACCTAATCAGCCCCAGCATTTT. The chain recombines TRBV4-2 with TRBJ1-5; D may be TRBD1 (5 bases). The V end was cut by 1 base, the J end by 4 bases, with 14 bases between. The CDR3 contains 16 residues. The V gene's germline CDR1 is LGHNA and CDR2 YNFKEQ.

The rearrangement joins TRBV29-1 to TRBJ2-7, with D tentatively TRBD1 (5 bases). Trimming shortened V by 4 bases and J by 3 bases, and 10 bases separated the two germline ends. This CDR3 comprises 12 residues. Germline V CDR1 and CDR2: SQVTM, ANQGSEA. CDR3 sequence: CSVAVQDYEQYF. Here the CDR3 DNA reads TGCAGCGTTGCGGTACAGGACTACGAGCAGTACTTC.

This rearrangement joins TRBV6-6 to TRBJ1-2, with TRBD1 identical over 9 bases. The CDR3 totals 15 residues. Trimming at V came to 5 bases and at J to 4 bases, leaving 8 bases not matched to a gene. CDR1 and CDR2 (germline): MNHNY, SVGAGI (reference sequence). Here the CDR3 reads CASSLLGTGTYGYTF. CDR3 nucleotide sequence: TGTGCCAGCAGTCTCCTCGGGACAGGGACCTATGGCTACACCTTC.

This chain uses TRBV7-9 with TRBJ1-1, with D possibly matching TRBD1 (5 bases). Trimming left V 1 base short and J 3 bases short, with 15 bases between. CDR1 and CDR2 from the germline V gene are SEHNR and FQNEAQ (reference sequence). CDR3 size: 16 residues. The CDR3 here is CASSLGGARAHTEAFF. The CDR3 DNA follows: TGTGCCAGCAGCTTAGGTGGGGCCAGGGCTCACACTGAAGCTTTCTTT.

This chain uses TRBV28 with TRBJ1-1; no reliable D call. This CDR3 has 11 amino acids. V lost 4 bases, J lost 8 bases, and 8 bases lay in between. CDR1 and CDR2 from the germline V gene are MDHEN and SYDVKM. The CDR3 spells CASSSRGEAFF. The CDR3 region has the DNA TGTGCCAGCAGTTCCCGCGGGGAAGCTTTCTTT.

J is TRBJ2-1 and V is TRBV7-9; 8 bases fit TRBD2. Germline CDR1 is SEHNR and CDR2 is FQNEAQ (reference sequence). J lost 1 base, V lost 2 bases, and 1 base had no gene match. The CDR3 covers 15 residues. The DNA of the CDR3 is TGTGCCAGCAGCTTATCGGGGGGGTCCTACAATGAGCAGTTCTTC. Translation gives CASSLSGGSYNEQFF.

The chain joins TRBV5-1 to TRBJ1-2; possible D gene TRBD1, 5 bases. Trimming took 5 bases from V and 0 from J, leaving 14 bases between them. The CDR3 has 15 residues. The germline V gene has CDR1 SGHRS and CDR2 YFSETQ. The CDR3 DNA reads TGCGCCAGCAGTATGGGGGGGAGTACTAACTATGGCTACACCTTC. This sequence encodes CASSMGGSTNYGYTF. Drawing the rest from reference TRBV5-1 and TRBJ1-2, the complete variable domain is KAGVTQTPRYLIKTRGQQVTLSCSPISGHRSVSWYQQTPGQGLQFLFEYFSETQRNKGNFPGRFSGRQFSNSRSEMNVSTLELGDSALYLCASSMGGSTNYGYTFGSGTRLTVV.

This chain joins TRBV4-1 and TRBJ1-2; D gene unclear. Trimming stripped 6 bases from V and 5 bases from J, with 13 bases between. The CDR3 runs to 13 residues. Germline assignment: CDR1 MGHRA and CDR2 YSYEKL. The DNA for the CDR3 is TGCGCCAGCAGTGGCGAGGGCCCATATGGCTACACCTTC. Its protein is CASSGEGPYGYTF.

This chain uses TRBV4-1 with TRBJ1-4; TRBD1 is a possible D gene (5 bases). Trimming removed 0 bases from V and 7 bases from J, with 15 bases in between. CDR3 length: 16 residues. Germline assignment: CDR1 MGHRA and CDR2 YSYEKL. For the CDR3, the DNA is TGCGCCAGCAGCCAAGAACGGGGGGTGCGTACTGAAAAACTGTTTTTT. It translates to CASSQERGVRTEKLFF.

The chain couples TRBV6-5 to TRBJ1-5, with D unresolved. Germline CDR1 and CDR2: MNHEY and SVGAGI. The V gene lost 7 bases and the J gene lost 5 bases, with 15 bases spanning the gap. The length of the CDR3 is 14 residues. The CDR3 DNA reads as TGTGCCAGCACCAGAGAGGCTAACCATCAGCCCCAGCATTTT. Translating it yields CASTREANHQPQHF.

The CDR3 coding sequence is TGTGCCAGTAGGGGGACAGGGAACACTGAAGCTTTCTTT. Translation gives CASRGTGNTEAFF. The chain employs TRBV19 and TRBJ1-1; 8 bases map to TRBD1. This CDR3 is built from 13 residues. Per the germline V gene, CDR1 is LNHDA and CDR2 is SQIVND (reference sequence). J was trimmed by 1 base and V by 6 bases; bases with no gene match: 1. Based on the CDR3 plus reference TRBV19 and TRBJ1-1, the full variable domain is DGGITQSPKYLFRKEGQNVTLSCEQNLNHDAMYWYRQDPGQGLRLIYYSQIVNDFQKGDIAEGYSVSREKKESFPLTVTSAQKNPTAFYLCASRGTGNTEAFFGQGTRLTVV.

The chain is built from TRBV14 and TRBJ1-4; D unclear. This CDR3 region has 15 residues. CDR1 and CDR2 from the germline V gene are SGHDN and FVKESK. V lost 0 bases and J lost 8, with 13 bases in between. The CDR3 DNA is TGTGCCAGCAGCCAAGAAACGGGAGGAGGAGAAAAACTGTTTTTT. Translating it yields CASSQETGGGEKLFF.

V gene TRBV10-3 combines with J gene TRBJ2-1, with D possibly TRBD2 on 6 matching bases. CDR3 length equals 14 residues. Trimming took 4 bases from V and 5 from J, leaving 12 bases between them. Germline CDR1 reads ENHRY; CDR2 reads SYGVKD. The CDR3 DNA sequence: TGTGCCATCAGTGTCTTCTGGGGGGACAATGAGCAGTTCTTC. Translated, it gives CAISVFWGDNEQFF.

The CDR3 DNA follows: TGTGCCAGCAAACGCGGCAGCCCTAATGAAAAACTGTTTTTT. Protein sequence: CASKRGSPNEKLFF. V and J are TRBV2 and TRBJ1-4, with D unresolved. There are 14 residues in the CDR3. V dropped 7 bases and J dropped 3 bases, with 12 bases sitting between them. Germline loops: CDR1 SNHLY, CDR2 FYNNEI.

Only a few counts were recorded for this clone. The gene calls are TRBV19 and TRBJ2-3; 8 bases match TRBD1. The CDR3 extends over 14 amino acids. V dropped 6 bases and J dropped 4; count of bases not matched to a gene: 6. The germline CDR1 and CDR2 sequences are LNHDA and SQIVND (reference sequence). CDR3 nucleotide sequence: TGTGCCAGTAGCTCAGGACAGGGCCCAGATACGCAGTATTTT. Its protein product is CASSSGQGPDTQYF.